In its sample, the clone carrying this T cell receptor (beta chain) was seen a few times. Its antigen remains unidentified. The data were taken from a study of T cells in Graves' hyperthyroidism and ophthalmopathy. Study-level points and caveats: Among clonotypes expanded in thyroid above 0.001, most were also found in blood.

The source material, RNA transcripts, was used to amplify TCR beta CDR3 regions. In the first-round RT-PCR of the TCR CDR3, the HTBI primer set was used. TCRdb reprocessed the multiplex PCR reads via MiXCR and lists one record per CDR3 protein. The profile covers roughly 98,000 distinct CDR3 sequences, with 35% to 45% appearing a single time and roughly a tenth taken by the ten largest. Trimming took 0 bases from V and 6 from J, leaving 17 bases between them. The CDR3 spans 16 residues. Germline loops: CDR1 KGHSH, CDR2 LQKENI. The clonotype comes from a woman under 40 with Graves' hyperthyroidism. The chain employs TRBV18 and TRBJ2-5, with D possibly matching TRBD2 (5 bases). The specimen was peripheral blood or thyroid tissue (not recorded which). In nucleotides, the CDR3 is TGTGCCAGCTCACCACCGAATATGGGGAGAGGGCAGACCCAGTACTTC. The encoded protein is CASSPPNMGRGQTQYF. The whole variable domain, filled in from reference TRBV18 and TRBJ2-5, reads NAGVMQNPRHLVRRRGQEARLRCSPMKGHSHVYWYRQLPEEGLKFMVYLQKENIIDESGMPKERFSAEFPKEGPSILRIQQVVRGDSAAYFCASSPPNMGRGQTQYFGPGTRLLVL.